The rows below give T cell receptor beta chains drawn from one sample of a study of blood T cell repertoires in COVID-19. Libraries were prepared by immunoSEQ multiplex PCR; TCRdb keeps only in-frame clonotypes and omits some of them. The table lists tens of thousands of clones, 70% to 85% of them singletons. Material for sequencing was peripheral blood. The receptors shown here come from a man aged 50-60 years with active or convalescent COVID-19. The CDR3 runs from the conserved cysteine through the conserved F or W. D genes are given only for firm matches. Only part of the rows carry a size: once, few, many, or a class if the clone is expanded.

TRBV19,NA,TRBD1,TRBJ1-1,TGTGCCAGTAGTACTCGGACAGGGTGGACTGAAGCTTTCTTT,CASSTRTGWTEAFF
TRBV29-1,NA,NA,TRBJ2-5,TGCAGCGTTGGGGAGATTATAGGCAGGGGAGAGTTATTTCGAGAGACCCAGTACTTC,CSVGEIIGRGELFRETQYF
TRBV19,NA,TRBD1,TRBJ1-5,TGTGCCAGTAGTATGGCAGGGGGGAGCAATCAGCCCCAGCATTTT,CASSMAGGSNQPQHF
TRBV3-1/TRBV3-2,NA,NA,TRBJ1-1,TGTGCCAGCAGCCAAGATACACGGAACACTGAAGCTTTCTTT,CASSQDTRNTEAFF
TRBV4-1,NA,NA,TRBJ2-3,TGCGCCAGCAGGGGTGAAGTCTTTGAGGGGGGGGTGATGGGGACAGATACGCAGTATTTT,CASRGEVFEGGVMGTDTQYF
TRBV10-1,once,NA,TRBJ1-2,TGCGCCAGCGATAAGACTTATAGGGGCTACACCTTC,CASDKTYRGYTF
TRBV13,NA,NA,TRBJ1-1,TGTGCCAGCAGCTTAAGGCGTGAGGGTGAAAAAAACACTGAAGCTTTCTTT,CASSLRREGEKNTEAFF
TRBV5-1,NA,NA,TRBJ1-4,TGCGCCAGCAGCTTGGGTTCGGGGGCAACTAATGAAAAACTGTTTTTT,CASSLGSGATNEKLFF
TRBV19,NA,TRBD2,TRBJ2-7,TGTGCCAGCTTCCAGCGGGGGCGTTGGGACGAGCAGTACTTC,CASFQRGRWDEQYF
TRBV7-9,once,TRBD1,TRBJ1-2,TGTGCCAGCAGCCCTGGACAGGGGAAAAGCACCTTC,CASSPGQGKSTF
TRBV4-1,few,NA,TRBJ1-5,TGCGCCAGCAGGTGGGGCAGGGATAGCAATCAGCCCCAGCATTTT,CASRWGRDSNQPQHF
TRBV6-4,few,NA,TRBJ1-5,TGTGCCAGCAGTGACTCGGCTGGTCAGCCCCAGCATTTT,CASSDSAGQPQHF
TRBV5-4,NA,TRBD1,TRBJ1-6,TGTGCCAGCAGCTTGGGGCAGGGGGGCTCACCCCTCCACTTT,CASSLGQGGSPLHF
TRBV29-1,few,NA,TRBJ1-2,TGCAGCGTTGTAGGAACAGACTATGGCTACACCTTC,CSVVGTDYGYTF
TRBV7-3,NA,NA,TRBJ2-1,TGTGCCAGCAGCTTAACGCGGGGAGCCTACAATGAGCAGTTCTTC,CASSLTRGAYNEQFF
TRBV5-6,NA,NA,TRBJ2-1,TGTGCCACCTCGACGGGGAGTGAGCAGTTCTTC,CATSTGSEQFF
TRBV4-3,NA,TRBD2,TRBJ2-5,TGCGCCAGCAGCCGAGGGGTACCGGGACTAGAGGGGGGAGAGACCCAGTACTTC,CASSRGVPGLEGGETQYF
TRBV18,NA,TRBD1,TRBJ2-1,TGTGCCAGCTCACAACAGGGGTTTAATGAGCAGTTCTTC,CASSQQGFNEQFF
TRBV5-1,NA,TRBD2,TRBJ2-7,TGCGCCAGCAGCCTGACTAGCGGGGGCTCCTACGAGCAGTACTTC,CASSLTSGGSYEQYF
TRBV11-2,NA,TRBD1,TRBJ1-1,TGTGCCAGCAGCATAATACAGGGGGTTGAAGCTTTCTTT,CASSIIQGVEAFF
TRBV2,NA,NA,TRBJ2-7,TGTGCCAGCAGTAGGGGCGAGCAGTACTTC,CASSRGEQYF
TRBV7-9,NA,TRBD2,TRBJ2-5,TGTGCCAGCAGTTACGGGACTAGCGGGGGAGAGACCCAGTACTTC,CASSYGTSGGETQYF
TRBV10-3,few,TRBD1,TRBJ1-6,TGTGCCATCAGTGAGGCGACAGGGAAGGGTAATTCACCCCTCCACTTT,CAISEATGKGNSPLHF
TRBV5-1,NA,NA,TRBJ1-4,TGCGCCAGCAGCATGGACGGGTTTAATGAAAAACTGTTTTTT,CASSMDGFNEKLFF
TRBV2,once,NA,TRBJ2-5,TGTGCCAGCAGCGGGCAGGGGACCCAGTACTTC,CASSGQGTQYF
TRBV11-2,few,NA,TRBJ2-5,TGTGCCAGCAGCTTAGATCGGGGGGCGGGAGTAGAGACCCAGTACTTC,CASSLDRGAGVETQYF
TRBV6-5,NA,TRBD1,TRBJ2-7,TGTGCCAGCAGTAGTAACCCGGGACAGGGGGCCGAGCAGTACTTC,CASSSNPGQGAEQYF
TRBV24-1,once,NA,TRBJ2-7,TGTGCCACCAGTGATTTGCTTAGAGGTATAGAGGCCTACGAGCAGTACTTC,CATSDLLRGIEAYEQYF
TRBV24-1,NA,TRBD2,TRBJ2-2,TGTGCCACCAGTGAAGCCTCGGGGCGGGGGAAGGTCGGGGAGCTGTTTTTT,CATSEASGRGKVGELFF
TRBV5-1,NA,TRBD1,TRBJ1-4,TGCGCCAGCAGCCCGGGACAGGGTGTTCAGGCACTGTTTTTT,CASSPGQGVQALFF
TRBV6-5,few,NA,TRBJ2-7,TGTGCCAGCAGTTACGGCGGCGCCGAGCAGTACTTC,CASSYGGAEQYF
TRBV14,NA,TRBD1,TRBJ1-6,TGTGCCAGCAGCCTTCGTGGGGGACAGGGTTATTATAATTCACCCCTCCACTTT,CASSLRGGQGYYNSPLHF
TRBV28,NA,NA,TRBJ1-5,TGTGCCAGCAGTTTTGGGCCCCTTCGAGATCAGCCCCAGCATTTT,CASSFGPLRDQPQHF
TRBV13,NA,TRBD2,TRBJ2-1,TGTGCCAGCAGCCCACCCCCAAGACTAGCGGTCAGCTCCTACAATGAGCAGTTCTTC,CASSPPPRLAVSSYNEQFF
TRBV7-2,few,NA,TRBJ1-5,TGTGCCAGCAGCCGCGACAGATCCAATCAGCCCCAGCATTTT,CASSRDRSNQPQHF
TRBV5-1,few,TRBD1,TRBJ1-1,TGCGCCAGCAGCCCAACAATTCAGGGGGCGCGGACTGAAGCTTTCTTT,CASSPTIQGARTEAFF
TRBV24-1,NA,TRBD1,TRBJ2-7,TGTGCCACCAGTGACAATTCCGGGACAGACTACGAGCAGTACTTC,CATSDNSGTDYEQYF
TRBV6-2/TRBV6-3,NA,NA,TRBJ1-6,TGTGCCAGCAGTGCAACGGGGGGGCATTCACCCCTCCACTTT,CASSATGGHSPLHF
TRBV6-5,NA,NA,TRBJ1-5,TGTGCCGCGAGGGGGGGGCAGCACAATCAGCCCCAGCATTTT,CAARGGQHNQPQHF
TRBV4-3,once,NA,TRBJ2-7,TGCGCCAGCAGCCAATCTACCGATTCCTACGAGCAGTACTTC,CASSQSTDSYEQYF
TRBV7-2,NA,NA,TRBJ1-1,TGTGCCAGCAGCTCCCGGCGGGGCGAGACTGAAGCTTTCTTT,CASSSRRGETEAFF
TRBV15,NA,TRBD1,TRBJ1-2,TGTGCCACCAGCAGAGAGGTCAGCGGGACAGGGAACACCTTC,CATSREVSGTGNTF
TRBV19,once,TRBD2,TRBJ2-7,TGTGCCAGTAGGCCTACTAGCGGGGGGGCCTACGAGCAGTACTTC,CASRPTSGGAYEQYF
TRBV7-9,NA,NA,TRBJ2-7,TGTGCCAGCAGCTTAGAGGGGGGGGCTGCCTACGAGCAGTACTTC,CASSLEGGAAYEQYF
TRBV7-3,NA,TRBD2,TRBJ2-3,TGTGCCAGCAGCCAAGCGGGGGGGCCCGCAGATACGCAGTATTTT,CASSQAGGPADTQYF
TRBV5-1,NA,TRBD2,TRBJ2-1,TGCGCCAGCAGCCGAACTAGCGGGGGGAGTTACAATGAGCAGTTCTTC,CASSRTSGGSYNEQFF
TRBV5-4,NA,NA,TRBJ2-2,TGTGCCAGCAGCGGGTCAAGTGGGCCCAAGGACACCGGGGAGCTGTTTTTT,CASSGSSGPKDTGELFF
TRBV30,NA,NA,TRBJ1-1,TGTGCCTGGACCCCCAGCACTGAAGCTTTCTTT,CAWTPSTEAFF
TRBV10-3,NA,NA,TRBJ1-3,TGTGCCACTAGCGGGGCGACTAATCCTGGAAACACCATATATTTT,CATSGATNPGNTIYF
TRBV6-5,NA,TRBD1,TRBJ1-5,TGTGCCAGCAGTTACGGGGACAGTGATCAGCCCCAGCATTTT,CASSYGDSDQPQHF
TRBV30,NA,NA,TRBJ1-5,TGTGCCTGGAGGCAACCGGACAGCCGCAATCAGCCCCAGCATTTT,CAWRQPDSRNQPQHF
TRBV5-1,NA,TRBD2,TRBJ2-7,TGCGCCAGCAACACGGGGGGGCCCGGCGAGCAGTACTTC,CASNTGGPGEQYF
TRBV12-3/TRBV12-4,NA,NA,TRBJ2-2,TGTGCCAGCAGTTTTGAGGTGGCCGGGGAGCTGTTTTTT,CASSFEVAGELFF
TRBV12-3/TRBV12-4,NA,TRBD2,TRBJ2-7,TGTGCCAGTACCGCAGGCGGGGGATACGAGCAGTACTTC,CASTAGGGYEQYF
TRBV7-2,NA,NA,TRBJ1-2,TGTGCCAGCAGCCCACAATTCTATGGCTACACCTTC,CASSPQFYGYTF
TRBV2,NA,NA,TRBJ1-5,TGTGCCAGCAGTGACAGGCCCCCCAGAAGCAATCAGCCCCAGCATTTT,CASSDRPPRSNQPQHF
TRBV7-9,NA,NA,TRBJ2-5,TGTGCCAGCAGTCCCCACGGAGGTGCGGGGACCCAGTACTTC,CASSPHGGAGTQYF